This TCR beta chain was sequenced in a study of blood T cell repertoires in COVID-19. Whole-study context: T cells, B-cell-depleted T cells, or PBMCs provided the cDNA or gDNA that served as material.

As processed by the authors: From reference gene primer amplification, estimates of nucleated cell counts were derived. Using immunoSEQ multiplex PCR, the repertoire was profiled, and TCRdb retains in-frame clones only, with some absent. V and J calls and clone size are given by that table; D and trimming were obtained from the DNA. The sample includes around 150,000 clones, around 85% seen only once; the top ten take approximately 11%. This CDR3 has 12 amino acids. The germline gives CDR1 MNHEY, CDR2 SVGAGI. V shed 6 bases and J shed 8 bases, with 10 bases lying between them. V and J are TRBV6-5 and TRBJ1-4; weak D call: TRBD1 (6 bases). This clonotype was sampled from a man in his fifties or sixties with active or convalescent COVID-19. Sequencing used peripheral blood. The chain's CDR3 is CASRQGFEKLFF. The DNA for the CDR3 is TGTGCCAGCAGACAGGGATTCGAAAAACTGTTTTTT.